The rows below give T cell receptor beta chains drawn from one sample of a study of blood T cell repertoires in COVID-19. Clones were sequenced by immunoSEQ multiplex PCR, and TCRdb holds only the in-frame ones, with some missing. There are 150,000 to 200,000 clones in the sample; over 75% occur only once, and under 0.85% lies in the top ten. The sample taken for sequencing was PBMCs or T cells enriched from blood (not recorded which). The receptors here all came from a woman younger than 30 who had recovered from COVID-19. Both conserved end residues are part of each CDR3. D genes are given only for firm matches. The size entry is marked missing in some rows and otherwise reads once, few, many or a size class.

CDR3	DNA	size	D	J	V
CASSLLGRSGRGGTGELFF	TGTGCCAGCAGCCTATTGGGACGTAGCGGGAGGGGAGGAACCGGGGAGCTGTTTTTT	-	TRBD2	TRBJ2-2	TRBV27
CATSREIRDRGSNEQFF	TGTGCCACCAGCAGGGAAATCCGGGACAGGGGTAGCAATGAGCAGTTCTTC	-	TRBD1	TRBJ2-1	TRBV15
CASSSAGRGKGYTF	TGTGCCAGCAGCTCTGCCGGAAGGGGGAAGGGCTACACCTTC	-	-	TRBJ1-2	TRBV11-2
CASRKGQNTDTQYF	TGTGCCAGCAGAAAGGGACAGAACACAGATACGCAGTATTTT	-	TRBD1	TRBJ2-3	TRBV28
CAISESYSTSGGNYEQYF	TGTGCCATCAGTGAGTCATACTCGACTAGCGGGGGCAACTACGAGCAGTACTTC	once	TRBD2	TRBJ2-7	TRBV10-3
CASSPDRGRDTGELFF	TGTGCCAGCAGCCCCGACAGGGGACGCGACACCGGGGAGCTGTTTTTT	once	TRBD1	TRBJ2-2	TRBV5-4
CASSLGLAYEQFF	TGTGCCAGCAGCTTAGGTTTGGCATATGAGCAGTTCTTC	-	-	TRBJ2-1	TRBV7-6
CASSVTGSSYNEQFF	TGTGCCAGCAGTGTAACCGGGAGCTCCTACAATGAGCAGTTCTTC	-	-	TRBJ2-1	TRBV6-4
CASSPGLAGTGELFF	TGTGCCAGCAGCCCGGGACTAGCGGGCACCGGGGAGCTGTTTTTT	-	TRBD2	TRBJ2-2	TRBV2
CASSLEVRINTGELFF	TGTGCCAGCAGCTTAGAGGTGCGGATAAACACCGGGGAGCTGTTTTTT	-	-	TRBJ2-2	TRBV7-8
CASSYEETQYF	TGTGCCAGCAGTTACGAGGAGACCCAGTACTTC	-	-	TRBJ2-5	TRBV6-2/TRBV6-3
CASRTGSGGGELFF	TGTGCCAGCAGGACAGGGTCGGGTGGCGGGGAGCTGTTTTTT	-	TRBD1	TRBJ2-2	TRBV7-3
CASSLSQGAVGYTF	TGTGCCAGCAGCTTGAGCCAGGGGGCGGTTGGCTACACCTTC	-	TRBD1	TRBJ1-2	TRBV5-6
CASSTRQGRDTDTQYF	TGTGCCAGCAGTACTCGACAGGGGAGGGACACAGATACGCAGTATTTT	-	-	TRBJ2-3	TRBV2
CAWSRTGNQPQHF	TGTGCCTGGAGTAGGACAGGGAATCAGCCCCAGCATTTT	-	TRBD1	TRBJ1-5	TRBV30
CASSGGDQTHSPLHF	TGCGCCAGCAGCGGTGGAGACCAGACCCATTCACCCCTCCACTTT	-	-	TRBJ1-6	TRBV5-1
CASSQTSSRGETQYF	TGCGCCAGCAGCCAAACTTCTTCTCGCGGGGAGACCCAGTACTTC	-	-	TRBJ2-5	TRBV4-1
CASSLGTGPSDTQYF	TGTGCCAGCAGCTTAGGGACAGGGCCATCAGATACGCAGTATTTT	once	TRBD1	TRBJ2-3	TRBV7-3
CASSYSRGQETQYF	TGTGCCAGCAGTTACTCCAGGGGGCAAGAGACCCAGTACTTC	-	TRBD1	TRBJ2-5	TRBV6-5
CASSRGREHEQFF	TGTGCCAGCAGCCGAGGTAGGGAGCATGAGCAGTTCTTC	-	-	TRBJ2-1	TRBV5-5
CASSLWTGGYEQYF	TGTGCCAGCAGTTTATGGACAGGCGGCTACGAGCAGTACTTC	-	TRBD1	TRBJ2-7	TRBV27
CASSPPPRKGARETQYF	TGTGCCAGCTCACCTCCACCTCGGAAGGGGGCTCGGGAGACCCAGTACTTC	-	TRBD1	TRBJ2-5	TRBV18
CASSPGTSGYEQYF	TGTGCCAGCAGCCCCGGGACTAGCGGATACGAGCAGTACTTC	-	TRBD2	TRBJ2-7	TRBV7-2
CASSQDSGGNTIYF	TGTGCCAGCAGCCAAGATTCAGGGGGAAACACCATATATTTT	-	-	TRBJ1-3	TRBV3-1/TRBV3-2
CASSLALGASGANVLTF	TGTGCCAGCAGCTTAGCGTTGGGCGCTTCTGGGGCCAACGTCCTGACTTTC	-	-	TRBJ2-6	TRBV7-9
CASSTGQGPNEQYF	TGTGCCAGCAGCACCGGACAGGGGCCGAACGAGCAGTACTTC	-	TRBD1	TRBJ2-7	TRBV5-4
CASKGAWGETQYF	TGTGCCAGCAAAGGGGCGTGGGGAGAGACCCAGTACTTC	once	-	TRBJ2-5	TRBV2
CASSEFGVPKNTEAFF	TGTGCCAGCAGTGAATTCGGGGTCCCGAAGAACACTGAAGCTTTCTTT	-	-	TRBJ1-1	TRBV2
CASSFSGFHEQYF	TGTGCCAGCAGTTTCTCGGGTTTCCACGAGCAGTACTTC	-	-	TRBJ2-7	TRBV25-1
CASSQDWTSGSYHEQYF	TGCGCCAGCAGCCAAGATTGGACTAGCGGGAGTTACCACGAGCAGTACTTC	-	TRBD2	TRBJ2-7	TRBV4-3
CASSNTGTGVYGYTF	TGTGCCAGCAGTAATACCGGGACAGGGGTTTACGGCTACACCTTC	-	TRBD1	TRBJ1-2	TRBV7-9
CASSQLGSYNEQFF	TGTGCCAGCAGTCAGCTAGGCTCCTACAATGAGCAGTTCTTC	-	-	TRBJ2-1	TRBV27
CASSPGGWSSGNTGELFF	TGCGCCAGCAGCCCCGGAGGGTGGAGTAGCGGAAACACCGGGGAGCTGTTTTTT	-	-	TRBJ2-2	TRBV4-1
CASSVDIYTEAFF	TGTGCCAGCAGCGTAGATATTTACACTGAAGCTTTCTTT	-	-	TRBJ1-1	TRBV9
CASRRDPGDTQYF	TGTGCCAGCAGGCGGGACCCTGGGGATACGCAGTATTTT	-	-	TRBJ2-3	TRBV27
CASSGTFSPGQISNQPQHF	TGTGCCAGCAGTGGGACCTTCTCACCGGGACAGATTAGCAATCAGCCCCAGCATTTT	-	TRBD1	TRBJ1-5	TRBV28
CASSHAPGTSGYQETQYF	TGCGCCAGCAGCCACGCACCCGGGACTAGCGGGTACCAAGAGACCCAGTACTTC	-	TRBD2	TRBJ2-5	TRBV4-1